The present T cell receptor (beta chain) was sequenced within a study of blood T cell repertoires in COVID-19. Across the whole study: Sites in the United States, Italy and Spain provided acute and convalescent COVID-19 samples. From T cells, B-cell-depleted T cells, or PBMCs came the material, which was cDNA or gDNA.

The germline V gene encodes CDR1 LNHDA and CDR2 SQIVND (reference sequence). This CDR3 has 13 residues. The V end was cut by 1 base, the J end by 9 bases, with 12 bases between. In the source study's methods: Cell counts per sample came from amplifying reference gene primers. The data were produced by immunoSEQ multiplex PCR, yet TCRdb's version contains in-frame clones alone and is incomplete. V and J calls plus clone size are reproduced from that table; the DNA served to infer D and trimming. The sample carries 100,000 to 110,000 clones, approximately 81% recorded once. Sequencing used peripheral blood. The TCR comes from a human donor in a cohort sampled during active COVID-19. V and J are TRBV19 and TRBJ1-1; D call uncertain. Here the CDR3 reads CASSIGGEQKAFF. The CDR3 nucleotides are TGTGCCAGTAGTATAGGGGGAGAGCAGAAAGCTTTCTTT.